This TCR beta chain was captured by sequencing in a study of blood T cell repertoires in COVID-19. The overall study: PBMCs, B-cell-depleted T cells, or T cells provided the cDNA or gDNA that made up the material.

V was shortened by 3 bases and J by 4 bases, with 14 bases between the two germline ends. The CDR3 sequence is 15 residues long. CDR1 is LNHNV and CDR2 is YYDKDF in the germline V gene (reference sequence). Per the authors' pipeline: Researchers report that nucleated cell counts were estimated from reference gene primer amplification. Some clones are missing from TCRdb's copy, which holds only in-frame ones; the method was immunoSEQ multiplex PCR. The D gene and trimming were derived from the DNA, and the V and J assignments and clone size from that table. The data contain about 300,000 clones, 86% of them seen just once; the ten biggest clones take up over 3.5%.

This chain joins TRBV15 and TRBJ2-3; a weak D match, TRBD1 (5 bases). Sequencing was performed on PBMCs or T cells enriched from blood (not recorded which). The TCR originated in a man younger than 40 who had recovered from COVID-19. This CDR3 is CATSSRVLGADTQYF. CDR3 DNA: TGTGCCACCAGCAGCCGGGTCCTAGGGGCAGATACGCAGTATTTT.